Listed below are T cell receptor beta chains from one sample, sequenced in a study of T cells in Graves' hyperthyroidism and ophthalmopathy. MiXCR, run by TCRdb on the multiplex PCR reads, gives a single entry per CDR3 protein. The sample carries 400,000 to 550,000 distinct CDR3 sequences, around 22% recorded once. The sample consisted of blood. All receptors come from a woman in her 30s with Graves' ophthalmopathy. The CDR3 runs from the conserved cysteine through the conserved F or W. A D gene is named only where the DNA matches it firmly. The size field is filled for only some rows; it gives once, few, many or a size class.

TRBJ2-5 | . | few | 16 | TRBV12-5 | TGTGCTAGTGGTTCCCCCGGGACACCCATTCAAGAGACCCAGTACTTC | CASGSPGTPIQETQYF
TRBJ1-2 | . | many | 13 | TRBV6-1 | TGTGCCAGCAGCGGGCAGAACGACTATGGCTACACCTTC | CASSGQNDYGYTF
TRBJ1-5 | . | many | 16 | TRBV6-4 | TGTGCCAGCATCCACCTGGAATTTGGGTTAAATCAGCCCCAGCATTTT | CASIHLEFGLNQPQHF
TRBJ2-7 | TRBD2 | many | 14 | TRBV20-1 | TGCAGTGCTTCCAGCGGGGGGATCGCCTACGAGCAGTACTTC | CSASSGGIAYEQYF
TRBJ2-5 | TRBD2 | many | 15 | TRBV6-5 | TGTGCCACCACCGGACTAGCGGGGTACCAAGAGACCCAGTACTTC | CATTGLAGYQETQYF
TRBJ1-3 | . | many | 15 | TRBV5-1 | TGCGCCAGCAGCCTGCTTCCCGGGCGGGGAAACACCATATATTTT | CASSLLPGRGNTIYF
TRBJ2-7 | . | . | 10 | TRBV7-9 | TGTGCCAGCGGAATTTCTGAGCAGTACTTC | CASGISEQYF
TRBJ2-7 | TRBD2 | . | 15 | TRBV5-1 | TGCGCCAGCAGCTTGGCGGCGGGGAGGGACTACGAGCAGTACTTC | CASSLAAGRDYEQYF
TRBJ1-5 | . | . | 16 | TRBV10-3 | TGTGCCATCAGGGGGAAGCGGGGCCAATCGGGTCAGCCCCAGCATTTT | CAIRGKRGQSGQPQHF
TRBJ1-1 | TRBD1 | medium-sized | 16 | TRBV12-3/TRBV12-4 | TGTGCCAGCAGTTCAAGGACAGGGGCCATGAACACTGAAGCTTTCTTT | CASSSRTGAMNTEAFF
TRBJ2-2 | TRBD2 | many | 19 | TRBV27 | TGTGCCAGCAGTTTATCCCTAGCGGGGGGACCGAAGAACACCGGGGAGCTGTTTTTT | CASSLSLAGGPKNTGELFF
TRBJ1-1 | TRBD1 | . | 13 | TRBV9 | TGTGCCAGCAGCGTAGTTGGGACAGCTGAAGCTTTCTTT | CASSVVGTAEAFF
TRBJ1-5 | . | many | 13 | TRBV24-1 | TGTGCCATCGCACAGGGAACGGATCAGCCCCAGCATTTT | CAIAQGTDQPQHF
TRBJ2-5 | . | many | 15 | TRBV4-3 | TGCGCCAGCAGCCAAGATTGGGGACTTCAAGAGACCCAGTACTTC | CASSQDWGLQETQYF
TRBJ1-1 | . | many | 16 | TRBV6-5 | TGTGCCAGCAGTTTCAAGGACGAAGGCTTGAACACTGAAGCTTTCTTT | CASSFKDEGLNTEAFF
TRBJ1-1 | . | many | 14 | TRBV7-2 | TGTGCCAGCAGCTACCAGGGACAGAACACTGAAGCTTTCTTT | CASSYQGQNTEAFF
TRBJ2-2 | . | many | 14 | TRBV7-2 | TGTGCCAGCAGCTTGGAGAGGGGGAGCGGGGAGCTGTTTTTT | CASSLERGSGELFF
TRBJ1-2 | TRBD1 | many | 17 | TRBV6-5 | TGTGCCAGCAGTTACGACGGGACAGATAAGGATAACTATGGCTACACCTTC | CASSYDGTDKDNYGYTF
TRBJ1-1 | . | . | 16 | TRBV12-3/TRBV12-4 | TGTGCCAGCAGGGGGAGGGGGAACTACATGAACACTGAAGCTTTCTTT | CASRGRGNYMNTEAFF
TRBJ2-7 | . | many | 15 | TRBV12-3/TRBV12-4 | TGTGCCAGCAGTTTAGCACCAGCCGGCTCCTACGAGCAGTACTTC | CASSLAPAGSYEQYF
TRBJ2-2 | TRBD1 | many | 17 | TRBV12-3/TRBV12-4 | TGTGCCAGCAATCGGGGCGACAGGGGGTTTCTCCCCGGGGAGCTGTTTTTT | CASNRGDRGFLPGELFF
TRBJ2-7 | . | many | 11 | TRBV5-6 | TGTGCCAGCAGCTGGGCGTACGAGCAGTACTTC | CASSWAYEQYF
TRBJ1-2 | TRBD1 | many | 15 | TRBV20-1 | TGCAGTGCTGGAGGGGACAGGGGGCACGGCTATGGCTACACCTTC | CSAGGDRGHGYGYTF
TRBJ2-5 | TRBD2 | few | 16 | TRBV27 | TGTGCCAGCAGTTTAGGAGCTAGCGGGGGGGCGGAGACCCAGTACTTC | CASSLGASGGAETQYF
TRBJ2-7 | TRBD1 | many | 15 | TRBV6-1 | TGTGCCAGCAGTGAATCGGGACAGGGGGCGTACGAGCAGTACTTC | CASSESGQGAYEQYF
TRBJ2-7 | TRBD1 | many | 13 | TRBV28 | TGTGCCAGCGTCCGGACAGGCCCCTACGAGCAGTACTTC | CASVRTGPYEQYF
TRBJ2-7 | TRBD2 | many | 14 | TRBV6-1 | TGTACCAGTGGGACTAGCGGGTCCTCCTACGAGCAGTACTTC | CTSGTSGSSYEQYF
TRBJ2-7 | . | many | 15 | TRBV10-3 | TGTGCCATCAGTCCGGGTCTTACATATTCCTACGAGCAGTACTTC | CAISPGLTYSYEQYF
TRBJ2-5 | TRBD2 | medium-sized | 17 | TRBV2 | TGTGCCAGCAGTGCCGTAGAGCCGGGACTAGCGTTGGAGACCCAGTACTTC | CASSAVEPGLALETQYF
TRBJ2-7 | TRBD2 | few | 15 | TRBV4-3 | TGCGCCAGCAGCCAAGACTCCGCGGGGGGCCGCGAGCAGTACTTC | CASSQDSAGGREQYF
TRBJ2-7 | TRBD1 | many | 13 | TRBV6-2/TRBV6-3 | TGTGCCTCCTGCACGGGGACAGCCTACGAGCAGTACTTC | CASCTGTAYEQYF
TRBJ1-1 | . | . | 15 | TRBV20-1 | TGCAGTGCTAGCAGGCGGGGCTCAATGAACACTGAAGCTTTCTTT | CSASRRGSMNTEAFF
TRBJ2-5 | TRBD1 | many | 16 | TRBV29-1 | TGCAGCGTTGAAGATGAGGGACAGCAGATCCAAGAGACCCAGTACTTC | CSVEDEGQQIQETQYF
TRBJ2-5 | TRBD2 | once | 18 | TRBV12-3/TRBV12-4 | TGTGCCAGCAGTTTAGCGCTTGGGCGCGGGGGGGACGCAGAGACCCAGTACTTC | CASSLALGRGGDAETQYF
TRBJ1-1 | . | few | 15 | TRBV5-5 | TGTGCCAGCAGCTTGGGTTCGGGTTTGAACACTGAAGCTTTCTTT | CASSLGSGLNTEAFF
TRBJ1-2 | . | . | 15 | TRBV14 | TGTGCCAGCAGCCAAGGGGACAACCTTAACTATGGCTACACCTTC | CASSQGDNLNYGYTF
TRBJ2-4 | . | many | 13 | TRBV20-1 | TGCAGTGCTAGACAGGGGTTAGGAAACATTCAGTACTTC | CSARQGLGNIQYF
TRBJ2-7 | . | many | 15 | TRBV4-1 | TGCGCCAGCAGCCCTACAGGGTCCAAGCCCTACGAGCAGTACTTC | CASSPTGSKPYEQYF
TRBJ1-1 | . | many | 15 | TRBV6-5 | TGTGCCAGCAGTTACTTTAGGGGGAGGGGCACTGAAGCTTTCTTT | CASSYFRGRGTEAFF
TRBJ1-2 | . | . | 13 | TRBV18 | TGTGCCAGCTCACCAGGGAGAGACTATGGCTACACCTTC | CASSPGRDYGYTF